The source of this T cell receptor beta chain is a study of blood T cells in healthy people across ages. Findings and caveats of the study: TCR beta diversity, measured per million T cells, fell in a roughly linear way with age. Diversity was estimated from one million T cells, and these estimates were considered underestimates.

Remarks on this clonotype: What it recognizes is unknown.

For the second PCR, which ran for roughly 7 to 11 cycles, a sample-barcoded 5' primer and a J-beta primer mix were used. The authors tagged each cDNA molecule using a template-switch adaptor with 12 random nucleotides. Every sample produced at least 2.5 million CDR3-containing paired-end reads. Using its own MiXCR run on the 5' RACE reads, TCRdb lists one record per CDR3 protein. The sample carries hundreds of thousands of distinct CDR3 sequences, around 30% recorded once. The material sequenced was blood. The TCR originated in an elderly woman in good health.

The CDR3 region is CASSPPTPGSTDTQYF. DNA for the CDR3: TGTGCCAGCAGTCCCCCGACCCCTGGGAGCACAGATACGCAGTATTTT. The V call is TRBV12-3 or TRBV12-4, the J call TRBJ2-3; D is unclear. Trimming left V 5 bases short and J 0 bases short, with 15 bases between. The CDR3 covers 16 residues.